This entry describes one T cell receptor beta chain. Its matching antigen is unknown. This sample was taken from a study of T cells in women clearing cervical HPV infection. The study's findings and limits: Repertoire richness, not evenness, was significantly elevated in CIN3+ cases versus controls.

All donors had a single incident cervical HPV16 infection, not prevalent. The method was immunoSEQ multiplex PCR; TCRdb's version includes in-frame clones alone and lacks a portion of them. Found here are 14,000 or so clones; the top ten clones hold about 20%. The TCR was taken from a woman between 18 and 69 years old with a cervical HPV16 infection that either progressed to CIN3+ or cleared (not recorded which). The material sequenced was blood buffy coat.

The sequenced part of the CDR3 DNA is TGCGCCAGCAGCTTGGGTGGACAGGGTCAAGTC. It yields the protein CASSLGGQGQV. The full CDR3 sequence reads CASSLGGQGQVYTF. This chain uses TRBV5-1 with TRBJ1-2; 8 bases agree with TRBD1. Coverage ceases 3 residues before the CDR3 finishes, and the germline J gene fills in the end. The CDR3 loop spans 14 amino acids. Germline CDR1 and CDR2: SGHRS and YFSETQ.